The entry below gives a single T cell receptor beta chain sequence along with its context. The data are from a study of blood T cell repertoires in COVID-19. Study at large: COVID-19 samples collected from the United States, Italy and Spain covered acute and convalescent phases. From T cells, B-cell-depleted T cells, or PBMCs came the material, which was cDNA or gDNA.

CDR3 length: 14 amino acids. Germline CDR1 GTSNPN, CDR2 SVGIG (reference sequence). Trimming removed 0 bases at V and 1 base at J, with 7 bases between. How the authors handled the data: Using reference gene primer amplification, nucleated cell counts were estimated. Clones were read by immunoSEQ multiplex PCR, and TCRdb kept only the in-frame ones, dropping some. The V and J calls and clone size were taken over from that table, and D and trimming were inferred from the DNA. The sample records some 150,000 clones, 70% to 85% being singletons. V is TRBV30 and J is TRBJ1-3; maybe TRBD1 (5 bases). Sequencing used peripheral blood. This TCR derives from a woman aged 45 to 65 with acute or convalescent COVID-19. CDR3 DNA sequence: TGTGCCTGGAGTGTAGCAGGGTCTGGAAACACCATATATTTT. Translating it yields CAWSVAGSGNTIYF.